These 21 T cell receptor beta chains were sequenced from one sample in a study of cytomegalovirus exposure and HLA in healthy donors. It was with 60 Vbeta and 13 Jbeta primers that the PCR ran. Some clones are missing from TCRdb's copy, which holds only in-frame ones; the method was immunoSEQ multiplex PCR. The sample has around 250,000 clones, 85% to 95% seen once. Sequenced material: PBMCs. The receptor set was obtained from a girl aged 2 to 10 in good health and CMV-seronegative.

The genes are TRBV7-9 and TRBJ2-7, with D possibly matching TRBD2 (6 bases). Germline V gene sequence: CDR1 SEHNR, CDR2 FQNEAQ (reference sequence). Trimming took 4 bases from V and 0 from J, leaving 13 bases between them. The CDR3 is made up of 15 amino acids. CDR3 amino acids: CASSSGLPASYEQYF. The DNA for the CDR3 is TGTGCCAGCAGCTCAGGACTACCGGCCTCCTACGAGCAGTACTTC.

This chain links TRBV25-1 with TRBJ1-4, with D unresolved. In germline, CDR1 is MGHDK, CDR2 SYGVNS. The ends were cut back, 1 base at V and 4 bases at J, with 13 bases in the middle. The CDR3 covers 16 residues. The chain's CDR3 is CASSELLGTGNEKLFF. As DNA, the CDR3 is TGTGCCAGCAGTGAATTGTTAGGTACGGGTAATGAAAAACTGTTTTTT.

This chain links TRBV28 with TRBJ2-1, with D maybe TRBD2 (7 bases). The germline V gene encodes CDR1 MDHEN and CDR2 SYDVKM. V was clipped by 1 base and J by 3 bases, with 13 bases between them. The CDR3 is 16 amino acids. CDR3 DNA: TGTGCCAGCAGTTTATTGGGGGGGCCGAACTACAATGAGCAGTTCTTC. Its translation: CASSLLGGPNYNEQFF.

This chain connects TRBV19 to TRBJ1-5; TRBD1 agrees at 8 bases. The J segment lost 6 bases and the V segment lost 3 bases, leaving 7 bases of the junction unmatched. This CDR3 is 15 amino acids long. Looked up from germline, CDR1 is LNHDA and CDR2 is SQIVND (reference sequence). CDR3: CASSIYQGAGQPQHF. In DNA form, the CDR3 reads TGTGCCAGTAGTATCTACCAGGGGGCAGGTCAGCCCCAGCATTTT.

This sequence joins TRBV27 and TRBJ2-5, with 11 bases lining up with TRBD2. The DNA matches TRBJ2-7 better at its end, which makes the J call doubtful. The CDR3 runs to 17 residues. Germline values: CDR1 MNHEY, CDR2 SMNVEV (reference sequence). For the CDR3, the DNA is TGTGCCAGCAGTATTATAGACACTAGCGGGAGTCTCTACGAGCAGTACTTC. This codes for CASSIIDTSGSLYEQYF.

The chain links TRBV5-1 to TRBJ1-1, with D maybe TRBD1 (6 bases). This CDR3 spans 15 amino acids. Trimming removed 0 bases from V and 0 bases from J, with 9 bases in between. CDR1 is SGHRS and CDR2 is YFSETQ in the germline V gene. CDR3 loop: CASSLEGELNTEAFF. DNA of the CDR3: TGCGCCAGCAGCTTGGAGGGGGAATTGAACACTGAAGCTTTCTTT.

The genes are TRBV5-4 and TRBJ2-1; 9 bases are a match to TRBD1. The CDR3 contains 13 residues. Germline V lookup: CDR1 SGHNT, CDR2 YYREEE (reference sequence). Unmatched junction bases numbered 4, after V lost 2 bases and J lost 10 bases. The CDR3 loop is CASSFGTGNEQFF. The CDR3 bases are TGTGCCAGCAGCTTCGGGACAGGGAACGAGCAGTTCTTC.

This clone showed up just once. The rearrangement joins TRBV5-1 to TRBJ2-3, with 11 bases aligning to TRBD2. J was trimmed by 0 bases and V by 3 bases; bases with no gene match: 9. CDR1 is SGHRS, CDR2 YFSETQ, per germline. The CDR3 runs 18 residues. The chain's CDR3 is CASSYWLAGGISTDTQYF. For the CDR3, the DNA is TGCGCCAGCAGCTATTGGCTAGCGGGGGGTATTAGCACAGATACGCAGTATTTT.

The chain combines TRBV23-1 with TRBJ2-7, with D unclear. TRBV23-1 is an ORF, and what it does is uncertain. This CDR3 region has 15 residues. The V and J ends lost 0 bases and 6 bases respectively, with 15 bases between them. Here the CDR3 reads CASSQSWQARFEQYF. CDR3 nucleotides: TGCGCCAGCAGTCAATCCTGGCAGGCTCGATTCGAGCAGTACTTC.

This clone appeared a few times. The junction departs from germline at one end; a sequencing error may be responsible. V and J are TRBV5-4 and TRBJ1-1; 8 nucleotides line up with TRBD1. Per the germline V gene, CDR1 is SGHNT and CDR2 is YYREEE (reference sequence). This CDR3 is 14 amino acids long. CDR3 sequence reads: CASRLAGGGTEAFF. The CDR3 DNA is TGTGCCAGCAGATTGGCAGGGGGCGGTACTGAAGCTTTCTTT.

The rearrangement joins TRBV5-1 to TRBJ2-5, with D possibly TRBD1 on 5 matching bases. With the DNA end fitting TRBJ2-7 better, the J assignment may be wrong. CDR1 is SGHRS and CDR2 is YFSETQ in the germline V gene. The CDR3 contains 15 residues. The CDR3 loop is CASSLASQGVYEQYF. DNA for the CDR3: TGCGCCAGCAGCTTGGCAAGTCAGGGTGTCTACGAGCAGTACTTC.

V gene TRBV25-1 combines with J gene TRBJ1-5; 7 bases fit TRBD1. The CDR3 totals 16 residues. Per the germline V gene, CDR1 is MGHDK and CDR2 is SYGVNS. The CDR3 protein is CGVKSTRDRSNQPQHF. For the CDR3, the DNA is TGTGGGGTCAAAAGCACCCGGGACAGATCTAATCAGCCCCAGCATTTT.

The chain links TRBV9 to TRBJ2-1; 11 nucleotides align to TRBD2. CDR1 is SGDLS and CDR2 is YYNGEE in the germline V gene. The CDR3 is 15 residues long. Losses at the gene ends were 3 bases for V and 5 bases for J; bases not matched to a gene: 4. Here the CDR3 reads CASSATSGVHNEQFF. The CDR3 DNA sequence: TGTGCCAGCAGCGCGACTAGCGGGGTACACAATGAGCAGTTCTTC.

J is TRBJ1-5 and V is TRBV6-4; D ambiguous. Germline V gives CDR1 MRHNA, CDR2 SNTAGT. The CDR3 loop spans 12 amino acids. The V end lost 0 bases, the J end lost 5 bases, and 2 bases lay between the germline ends. The CDR3 protein is CASSDSDQPQHF. The CDR3 region has the DNA TGTGCCAGCAGTGACTCCGATCAGCCCCAGCATTTT.

Concerning this clone: This sample includes further DNA sequences coding for the same CDR3. The CDR3 loop is CSARQVYEQYF. Written as DNA, the CDR3 is TGCAGTGCTCGTCAGGTTTACGAGCAGTACTTC. This rearrangement joins TRBV20-1 to TRBJ2-7, with D uncertain. CDR1 DFQATT and CDR2 SNEGSKA come from the germline V gene (reference sequence). This CDR3 region has 11 residues. V lost 5 bases, J lost 4 bases, and 9 bases lay in between.

The rearrangement uses TRBV19 and TRBJ1-5; 7 positions match TRBD1. The CDR3 extends over 17 amino acids. With 4 bases clipped from V and 0 bases from J, the junction kept 9 bases outside the gene matches. Germline CDR1 and CDR2: LNHDA and SQIVND (reference sequence). CDR3 sequence (DNA): TGTGCCAGTAGTACGGAACAGGGGCTTGGTAGCAATCAGCCCCAGCATTTT. As protein: CASSTEQGLGSNQPQHF.

The rearrangement uses TRBV11-2 and TRBJ2-7; weak D call: TRBD2 (7 bases). The germline gives CDR1 SGHAT, CDR2 FQNNGV. CDR3 length equals 15 residues. Trimming removed 5 bases at V and 1 base at J, with 15 bases between. DNA for the CDR3: TGTGCCAGCAGCCCAGTGGCGGGGGCGTCCTACGAGCAGTACTTC. This codes for CASSPVAGASYEQYF. Full variable domain (missing parts from reference TRBV11-2 and TRBJ2-7): EAGVAQSPRYKIIEKRQSVAFWCNPISGHATLYWYQQILGQGPKLLIQFQNNGVVDDSQLPKDRFSAERLKGVDSTLKIQPAKLEDSAVYLCASSPVAGASYEQYFGPGTRLTVT.

The chain uses TRBV19 and TRBJ1-4; D is undetermined. Trimming pared 5 bases from V and 5 bases from J, leaving 21 bases between. This CDR3 has 17 residues. CDR1 and CDR2 from the germline V gene are LNHDA and SQIVND (reference sequence). The CDR3 DNA sequence: TGTGCCAGTAGTCCAAGAGGATACTCCCCAAGGAATGAAAAACTGTTTTTT. Protein product: CASSPRGYSPRNEKLFF.

The chain is built from TRBV7-9 and TRBJ2-7, with TRBD2 identical over 9 bases. This CDR3 is 15 amino acids long. In germline, CDR1 is SEHNR, CDR2 FQNEAQ (reference sequence). V dropped 2 bases and J dropped 4; count of bases not matched to a gene: 6. CDR3 sequence (DNA): TGTGCCAGCAGCTTATCTAGCGGGACTGGTTACGAGCAGTACTTC. Protein product: CASSLSSGTGYEQYF.

The chain recombines TRBV28 with TRBJ2-7; TRBD1 matches 7 bases. The CDR3 totals 16 residues. The junction had 14 bases not matched to a gene; V was cut back by 6 bases and J by 3 bases. Germline V gene lookup returns CDR1 MDHEN and CDR2 SYDVKM. CDR3 protein: CASRETGVLGVYEQYF. For the CDR3, the DNA is TGTGCCAGCAGAGAAACAGGGGTGCTAGGAGTCTACGAGCAGTACTTC.

This clone was seen a few times. This chain joins TRBV19 and TRBJ1-5; maybe TRBD1 (6 bases). The CDR3 spans 16 residues. Germline V lookup: CDR1 LNHDA, CDR2 SQIVND (reference sequence). V was trimmed by 8 bases and J by 3 bases, leaving 20 bases between them. The CDR3 loop reads CASQQGPGRVNQPQHF. The CDR3 coding sequence is TGTGCCAGTCAACAGGGCCCGGGGAGGGTCAATCAGCCCCAGCATTTT. The whole variable domain, filled in from reference TRBV19 and TRBJ1-5, reads DGGITQSPKYLFRKEGQNVTLSCEQNLNHDAMYWYRQDPGQGLRLIYYSQIVNDFQKGDIAEGYSVSREKKESFPLTVTSAQKNPTAFYLCASQQGPGRVNQPQHFGDGTRLSIL.